This entry lists 16 T cell receptor beta chains sequenced from one sample in a study of CD8+CD57+ T cells in acquired aplastic anemia. Both TCR beta VDJ combination and CDR3 sequence profiling were carried out. Genomic DNA was the template for this profiling. From the reads, TCRdb called clonotypes with MiXCR, one entry per CDR3 protein. The profile shows 150,000 to 200,000 distinct CDR3 sequences, 64% of them singletons. The source material was sorted CD4+, CD8+, or CD8+CD57+ T cells (not recorded which) from PBMCs. The receptors come from a human donor with severe aplastic anemia or a healthy control (not recorded which).

With regard to this clonotype: This CDR3 fails to terminate in the conserved phenylalanine or tryptophan, so it likely reflects a read error. The rearrangement uses TRBV6-2 or TRBV6-3 and TRBJ1-3; the D is unclear. Trimming took off 4 bases at V and 0 bases at J, with 10 bases between the two ends. Germline loops: CDR1 MNHEY, CDR2 SVGEGT. This CDR3 is 15 amino acids long. CDR3 region: CASSSMDGSGNTIYL. The CDR3 DNA sequence: TGTGCCAGCAGTTCAATGGACGGCTCTGGAAACACCATATATCTT.

This chain joins TRBV7-9 and TRBJ2-7; 8 positions match TRBD1. The DNA end is more similar to TRBJ2-1, so the J call may be wrong. CDR1 is SEHNR, CDR2 FQNEAQ, per germline (reference sequence). The CDR3 consists of 16 residues. The CDR3 spells CASSLAQGARFDEQFF. DNA for the CDR3: TGTGCCAGCAGCCTGGCTCAGGGGGCGCGGTTCGATGAGCAGTTCTTC.

V is TRBV5-1 and J is TRBJ2-7; 12 nucleotides agree with TRBD2. CDR3 length: 16 amino acids. V shed 4 bases, J shed 3 bases, and the junction held 8 bases outside the gene matches. Germline V CDR1 and CDR2: SGHRS, YFSETQ. CDR3 in amino acids: CASSPTTSGSNYEQYF. The CDR3 DNA reads as TGCGCCAGCAGCCCTACGACTAGCGGGAGTAACTACGAGCAGTACTTC.

The V call is TRBV5-1, the J call TRBJ2-7; 13 nucleotides line up with TRBD2. CDR1 is SGHRS and CDR2 is YFSETQ in the germline V gene. The length of the CDR3 is 14 residues. V lost 5 bases and J lost 9; bases outside the gene matches: 8. This CDR3 reads CASRPGLAGWGQYF. CDR3 nucleotide sequence: TGCGCCAGCAGACCGGGACTAGCGGGGTGGGGGCAGTACTTC.

The sample holds many counts of this clonotype. This sequence joins TRBV5-4 and TRBJ2-7, with TRBD2 identical over 14 bases. This CDR3 is 16 amino acids long. With V trimmed by 3 bases and J by 3 bases, 5 bases remained unmatched. Germline CDR1 reads SGHNT; CDR2 reads YYREEE (reference sequence). In nucleotides, the CDR3 is TGTGCCAGCAGCTGGGGGACTAGCGGGGGCCTCTACGAGCAGTACTTC. Protein sequence: CASSWGTSGGLYEQYF.

This chain joins TRBV11-1 and TRBJ2-7; no reliable D call. The V and J ends lost 5 bases and 2 bases respectively, with 13 bases between them. The CDR3 is 14 amino acids. The V gene's germline CDR1 is SGHAT and CDR2 FQDESV (reference sequence). The CDR3, as DNA: TGTGCCAGCAGCCCTCAGGACGGAGCCTACGAGCAGTACTTC. This gives the protein CASSPQDGAYEQYF. The whole variable domain, remainder taken from reference TRBV11-1 and TRBJ2-7, is EAEVAQSPRYKITEKSQAVAFWCDPISGHATLYWYRQILGQGPELLVQFQDESVVDDSQLPKDRFSAERLKGVDSTLKIQPAELGDSAMYLCASSPQDGAYEQYFGPGTRLTVT.

The rearrangement links TRBV7-3 to TRBJ2-1; 13 positions agree with TRBD2. The CDR3 is made up of 18 amino acids. Trimming took 2 bases from V and 5 from J; bases not matched to a gene: 9. Germline V gene data show CDR1 as SGHTA and CDR2 as FQGTGA. CDR3 nucleotide sequence: TGTGCCAGCAGCTTAGGGGGGTGGACTAGCGGGAGCCACAATGAGCAGTTCTTC. This sequence encodes CASSLGGWTSGSHNEQFF.

V and J are TRBV5-1 and TRBJ2-7, with D perhaps matching TRBD1 (6 bases). Germline CDR1 is SGHRS and CDR2 is YFSETQ. V lost 5 bases, J lost 1 base, and 13 bases lay in between. This CDR3 is built from 14 residues. CDR3 region: CASRPGHQSYEQYF. The CDR3 DNA follows: TGCGCCAGCAGACCGGGACACCAATCCTACGAGCAGTACTTC.

CDR3 bases: TGTGCCAGTAGCCCGGCGGGCCAAGAGACCCAGTACTTC. This codes for CASSPAGQETQYF. The chain couples TRBV19 to TRBJ2-5; D might be TRBD2 (5 bases). V lost 6 bases and J 1 base, leaving 9 bases between the germline ends. Germline CDR1 LNHDA, CDR2 SQIVND (reference sequence). The CDR3 runs to 13 residues. The complete variable domain, with remaining parts taken from reference TRBV19 and TRBJ2-5, reads DGGITQSPKYLFRKEGQNVTLSCEQNLNHDAMYWYRQDPGQGLRLIYYSQIVNDFQKGDIAEGYSVSREKKESFPLTVTSAQKNPTAFYLCASSPAGQETQYFGPGTRLLVL.

The V call is TRBV7-9, the J call TRBJ2-7; D remains ambiguous. The ends were cut back, 2 bases at V and 4 bases at J, with 6 bases in the middle. This CDR3 region has 12 residues. Looked up from germline, CDR1 is SEHNR and CDR2 is FQNEAQ (reference sequence). CDR3 nucleotide sequence: TGTGCCAGCAGCTTAAGTGGGTACGAGCAGTACTTC. Translated: CASSLSGYEQYF.

The table lists this clonotype with a few counts. The chain recombines TRBV10-3 with TRBJ1-2, with a possible D match to TRBD1 (5 bases). The germline V gene encodes CDR1 ENHRY and CDR2 SYGVKD. This CDR3 contains 14 residues. Trimming cost V 6 bases and J 5 bases, with 16 bases left between them. The CDR3 DNA reads as TGTGCCATCAGCCGGACGGGGCCCCTTTATGGCTACACCTTC. This codes for CAISRTGPLYGYTF.

V usage is TRBV10-3 and J usage is TRBJ1-5; TRBD1 matches 8 bases. The junction had 6 bases not matched to a gene; V was cut back by 0 bases and J by 5 bases. Germline values: CDR1 ENHRY, CDR2 SYGVKD. The CDR3 loop spans 16 amino acids. Here the CDR3 reads CAISESQGANYQPQHF. The CDR3 region has the DNA TGTGCCATCAGTGAGTCCCAGGGGGCAAATTATCAGCCCCAGCATTTT.

This clonotype appeared a few times. V and J are TRBV10-3 and TRBJ1-6; no clear D gene. Germline V gene sequence: CDR1 ENHRY, CDR2 SYGVKD. Trimming pared 6 bases from V and 0 bases from J, leaving 9 bases between. CDR3 length equals 15 residues. DNA of the CDR3: TGTGCCATCAGCCTCAGACCCTCCTATAATTCACCCCTCCACTTT. Translated, it gives CAISLRPSYNSPLHF.

V usage is TRBV7-2 and J usage is TRBJ2-7, with no clear D. Per germline, CDR1 SGHTA and CDR2 FQGNSA. CDR3 size: 13 residues. The germline V and J ends were trimmed by 0 bases and 2 bases, with 5 bases remaining between them. The CDR3 coding sequence is TGTGCCAGCAGCTTAGCCCATGCCTACGAGCAGTACTTC. Amino acids: CASSLAHAYEQYF.

The chain joins TRBV20-1 to TRBJ1-5, with D possibly being TRBD1 (6 bases). This CDR3 region has 14 residues. Germline CDR1 and CDR2: DFQATT and SNEGSKA (reference sequence). Between the trimmed V and J ends, which lost 6 bases and 3 bases, there was a span of 15 bases. The CDR3 DNA reads TGCAGTGCCGTCGACAGGTTGGCCAATCAGCCCCAGCATTTT. Translating gives CSAVDRLANQPQHF.

This clonotype was found many times. The chain employs TRBV4-1 and TRBJ1-1; D unclear. Germline values: CDR1 MGHRA, CDR2 YSYEKL. The CDR3 contains 14 residues. Between the trimmed V and J ends, which lost 2 bases and 0 bases, there was a span of 7 bases. CDR3 sequence: CASSQIGLNTEAFF. In nucleotides, the CDR3 is TGCGCCAGCAGCCAAATAGGCCTGAACACTGAAGCTTTCTTT.